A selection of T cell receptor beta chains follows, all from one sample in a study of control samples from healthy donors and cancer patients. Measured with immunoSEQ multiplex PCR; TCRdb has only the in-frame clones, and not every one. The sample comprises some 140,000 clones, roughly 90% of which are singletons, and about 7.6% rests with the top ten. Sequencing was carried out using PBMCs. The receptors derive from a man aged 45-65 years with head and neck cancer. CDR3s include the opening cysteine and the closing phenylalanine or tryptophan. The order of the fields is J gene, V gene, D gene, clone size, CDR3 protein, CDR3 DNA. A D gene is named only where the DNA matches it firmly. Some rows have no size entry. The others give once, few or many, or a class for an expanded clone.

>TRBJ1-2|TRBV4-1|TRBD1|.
CASSQMTGTGGYTF
TGCGCCAGCAGCCAGATGACAGGGACGGGGGGCTACACCTTC
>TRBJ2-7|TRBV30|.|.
CAWSVFYEQYF
TGTGCCTGGAGTGTTTTCTACGAGCAGTACTTC
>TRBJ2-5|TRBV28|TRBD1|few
CASSGGTGRVRETQYF
TGTGCCAGCAGTGGGGGGACAGGGAGGGTGAGAGAGACCCAGTACTTC
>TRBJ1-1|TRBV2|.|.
CASSGRGSSMNTEAFF
TGTGCCAGCAGTGGGCGTGGGAGTTCCATGAACACTGAAGCTTTCTTT
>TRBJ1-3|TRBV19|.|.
CASEDFSGNTIYF
TGTGCCAGCGAGGATTTCTCTGGAAACACCATATATTTT
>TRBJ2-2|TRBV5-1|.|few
CASSMRLTGTGELFF
TGCGCCAGCAGCATGCGACTCACAGGTACCGGGGAGCTGTTTTTT
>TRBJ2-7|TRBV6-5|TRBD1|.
CASRTGTGGLEQYF
TGTGCCAGCAGAACCGGGACAGGGGGTCTTGAGCAGTACTTC
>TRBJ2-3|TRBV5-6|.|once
CASSATVSTDTQYF
TGTGCCAGCAGCGCGACAGTTAGCACAGATACGCAGTATTTT
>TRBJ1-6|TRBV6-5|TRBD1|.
CASSFSGTGTSPLHF
TGTGCCAGCAGTTTTTCCGGGACAGGGACCTCACCCCTCCACTTT
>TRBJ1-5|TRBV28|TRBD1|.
CASSLTGARLTDQPQHF
TGTGCCAGCAGCCTTACAGGGGCAAGACTTACTGATCAGCCCCAGCATTTT
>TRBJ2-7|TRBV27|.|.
CASGLSYEQYF
TGTGCCAGCGGGTTGTCCTACGAGCAGTACTTC
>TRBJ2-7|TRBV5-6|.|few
CASSLKPRPYEQYF
TGTGCCAGCAGCTTGAAGCCTCGTCCCTACGAGCAGTACTTC
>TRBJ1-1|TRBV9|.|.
CASSPTGMNTEAFF
TGTGCCAGCAGCCCGACAGGTATGAACACTGAAGCTTTCTTT